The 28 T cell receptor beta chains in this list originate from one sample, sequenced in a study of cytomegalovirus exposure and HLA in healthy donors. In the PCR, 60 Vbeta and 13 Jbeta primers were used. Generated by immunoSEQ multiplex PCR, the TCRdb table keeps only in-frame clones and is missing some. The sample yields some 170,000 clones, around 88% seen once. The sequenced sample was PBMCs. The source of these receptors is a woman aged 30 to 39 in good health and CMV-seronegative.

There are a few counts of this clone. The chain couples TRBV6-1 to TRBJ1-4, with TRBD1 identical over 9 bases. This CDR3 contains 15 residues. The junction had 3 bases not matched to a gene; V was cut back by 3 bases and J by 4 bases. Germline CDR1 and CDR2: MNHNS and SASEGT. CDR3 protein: CASSEDRGVNEKLFF. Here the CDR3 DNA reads TGTGCCAGCAGTGAGGACAGGGGCGTTAATGAAAAACTGTTTTTT.

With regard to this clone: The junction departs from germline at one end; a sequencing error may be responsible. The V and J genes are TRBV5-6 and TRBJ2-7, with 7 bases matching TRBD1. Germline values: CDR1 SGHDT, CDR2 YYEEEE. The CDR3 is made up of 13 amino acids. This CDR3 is CASSLKGGYEQYF. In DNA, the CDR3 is TGTGCCAGCAGCTTGAAAGGGGGCTACGAGCAGTACTTT.

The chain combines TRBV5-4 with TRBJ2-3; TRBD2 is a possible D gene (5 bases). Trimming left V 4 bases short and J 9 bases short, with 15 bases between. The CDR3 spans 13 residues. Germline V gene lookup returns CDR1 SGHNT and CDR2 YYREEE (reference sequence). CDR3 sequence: CASSVTEGRTQYF. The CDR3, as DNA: TGTGCCAGCAGCGTGACTGAGGGAAGGACGCAGTATTTT.

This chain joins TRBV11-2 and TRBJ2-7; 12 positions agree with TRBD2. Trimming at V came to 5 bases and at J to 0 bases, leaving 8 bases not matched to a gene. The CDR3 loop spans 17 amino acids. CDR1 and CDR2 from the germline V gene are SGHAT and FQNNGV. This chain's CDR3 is CASSRLAGGASSYEQYF. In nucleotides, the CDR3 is TGTGCCAGCAGCAGGCTAGCGGGAGGGGCAAGCTCCTACGAGCAGTACTTC. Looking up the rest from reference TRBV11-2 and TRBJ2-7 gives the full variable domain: EAGVAQSPRYKIIEKRQSVAFWCNPISGHATLYWYQQILGQGPKLLIQFQNNGVVDDSQLPKDRFSAERLKGVDSTLKIQPAKLEDSAVYLCASSRLAGGASSYEQYFGPGTRLTVT.

CDR3 coding DNA: TGTGCCAGTAGAGGTGGGGTGGGGGCTTACGAGCAGTACTTC. This codes for CASRGGVGAYEQYF. This chain uses TRBV7-2 with TRBJ2-7; D is perhaps TRBD1 (6 bases). The CDR3 has 14 amino acids. The germline CDR1 and CDR2 sequences are SGHTA and FQGNSA. V gave up 9 bases and J gave up 4 bases, with 19 bases separating them. Full variable domain (remainder filled in from reference TRBV7-2 and TRBJ2-7): GAGVSQSPSNKVTEKGKDVELRCDPISGHTALYWYRQSLGQGLEFLIYFQGNSAPDKSGLPSDRFSAERTGGSVSTLTIQRTQQEDSAVYLCASRGGVGAYEQYFGPGTRLTVT.

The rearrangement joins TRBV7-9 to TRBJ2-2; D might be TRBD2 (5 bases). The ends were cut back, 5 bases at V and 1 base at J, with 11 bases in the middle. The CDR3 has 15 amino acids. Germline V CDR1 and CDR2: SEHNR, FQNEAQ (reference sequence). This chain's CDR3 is CASSPDGMNTGELFF. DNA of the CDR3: TGTGCCAGCAGCCCGGACGGGATGAACACCGGGGAGCTGTTTTTT.

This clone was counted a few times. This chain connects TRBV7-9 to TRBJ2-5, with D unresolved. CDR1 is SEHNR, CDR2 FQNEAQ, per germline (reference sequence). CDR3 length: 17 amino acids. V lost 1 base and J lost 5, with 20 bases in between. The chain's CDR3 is CASSLEDTAPSPETQYF. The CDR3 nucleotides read TGTGCCAGCAGCTTAGAGGATACAGCCCCTTCTCCCGAGACCCAGTACTTC.

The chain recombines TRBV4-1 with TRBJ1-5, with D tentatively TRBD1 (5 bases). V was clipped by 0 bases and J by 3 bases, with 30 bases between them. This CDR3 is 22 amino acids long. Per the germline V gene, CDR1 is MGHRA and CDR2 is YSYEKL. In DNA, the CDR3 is TGCGCCAGCAGCCAAGATAGTTCCGGTGCAGGGAACTCCCCTCTTTCCAATCAGCCCCAGCATTTT. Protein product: CASSQDSSGAGNSPLSNQPQHF.

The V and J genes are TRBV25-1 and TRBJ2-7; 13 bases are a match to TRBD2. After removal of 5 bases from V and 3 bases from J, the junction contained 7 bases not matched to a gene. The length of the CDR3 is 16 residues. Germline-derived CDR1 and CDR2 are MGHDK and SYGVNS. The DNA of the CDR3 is TGTGCCAGCAGTCCCTCGACTAGCGGGAGGAACTACGAGCAGTACTTC. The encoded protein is CASSPSTSGRNYEQYF.

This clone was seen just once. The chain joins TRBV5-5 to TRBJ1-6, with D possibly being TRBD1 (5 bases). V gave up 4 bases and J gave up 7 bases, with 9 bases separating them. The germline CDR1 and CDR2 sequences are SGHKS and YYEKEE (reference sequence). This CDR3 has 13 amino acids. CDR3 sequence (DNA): TGTGCCAGCAGCGGGGAGGGGAATTCACCCCTCCACTTT. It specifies CASSGEGNSPLHF.

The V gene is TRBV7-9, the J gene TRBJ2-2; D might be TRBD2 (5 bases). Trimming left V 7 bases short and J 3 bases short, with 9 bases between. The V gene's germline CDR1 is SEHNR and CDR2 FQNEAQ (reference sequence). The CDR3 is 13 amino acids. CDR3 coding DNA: TGTGCCAGCAATCGGGGAGACACCGGGGAGCTGTTTTTT. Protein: CASNRGDTGELFF.

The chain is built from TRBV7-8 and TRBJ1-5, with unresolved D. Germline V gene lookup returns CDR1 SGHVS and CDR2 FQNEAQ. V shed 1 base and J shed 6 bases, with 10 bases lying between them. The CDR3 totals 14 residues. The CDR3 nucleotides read TGTGCCAGCAGCTTAGTAGGCACTACTCAGCCCCAGCATTTT. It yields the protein CASSLVGTTQPQHF.

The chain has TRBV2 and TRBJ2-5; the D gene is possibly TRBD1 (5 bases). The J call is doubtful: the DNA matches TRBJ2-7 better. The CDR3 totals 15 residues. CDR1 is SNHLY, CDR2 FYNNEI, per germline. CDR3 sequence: CASSEGRQLSYEQYF. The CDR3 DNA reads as TGTGCCAGCAGTGAAGGACGACAGTTATCCTACGAGCAGTACTTC.

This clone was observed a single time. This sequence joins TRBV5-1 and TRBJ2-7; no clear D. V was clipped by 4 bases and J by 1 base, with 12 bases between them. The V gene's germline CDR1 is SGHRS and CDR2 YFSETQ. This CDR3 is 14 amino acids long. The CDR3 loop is CASSPQTGSYEQYF. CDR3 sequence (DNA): TGCGCCAGCAGCCCCCAAACGGGTTCCTACGAGCAGTACTTC.

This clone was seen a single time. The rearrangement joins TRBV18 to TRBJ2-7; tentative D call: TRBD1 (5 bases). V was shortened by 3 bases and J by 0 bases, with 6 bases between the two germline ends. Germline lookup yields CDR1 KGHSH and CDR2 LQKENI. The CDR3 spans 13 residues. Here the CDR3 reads CASSPGHSYEQYF. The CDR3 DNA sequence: TGTGCCAGCTCACCCGGACACTCCTACGAGCAGTACTTC.

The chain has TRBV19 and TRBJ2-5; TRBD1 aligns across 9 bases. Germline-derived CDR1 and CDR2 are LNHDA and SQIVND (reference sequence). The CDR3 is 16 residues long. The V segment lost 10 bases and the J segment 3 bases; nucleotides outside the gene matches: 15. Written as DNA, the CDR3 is TGTGCCACCGCTTACCAACAGGGGGCTGGAAAAGAGACCCAGTACTTC. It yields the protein CATAYQQGAGKETQYF.

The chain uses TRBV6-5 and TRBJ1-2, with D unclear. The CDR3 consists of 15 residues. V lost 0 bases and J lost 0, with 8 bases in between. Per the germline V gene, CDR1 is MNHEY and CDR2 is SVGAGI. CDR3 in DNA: TGTGCCAGCAGTTACTCGATGGCACCTAACTATGGCTACACCTTC. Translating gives CASSYSMAPNYGYTF.

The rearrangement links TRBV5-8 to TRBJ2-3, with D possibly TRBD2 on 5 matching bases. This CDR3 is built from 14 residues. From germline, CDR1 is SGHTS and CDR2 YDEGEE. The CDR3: CARAGDFTLDTQYF. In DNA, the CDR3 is TGTGCTCGGGCCGGGGATTTCACGCTGGATACGCAGTATTTT.

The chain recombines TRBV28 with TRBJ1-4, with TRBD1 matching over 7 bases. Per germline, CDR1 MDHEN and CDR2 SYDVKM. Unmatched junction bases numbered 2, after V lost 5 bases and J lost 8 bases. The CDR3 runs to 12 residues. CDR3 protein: CASSVQGEKLFF. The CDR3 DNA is TGTGCCAGCAGTGTACAGGGGGAAAAACTGTTTTTT.

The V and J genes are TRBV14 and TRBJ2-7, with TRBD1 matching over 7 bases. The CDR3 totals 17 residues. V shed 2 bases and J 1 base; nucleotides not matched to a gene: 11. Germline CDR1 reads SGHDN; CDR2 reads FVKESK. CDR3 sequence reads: CASSQRLGGQPSYEQYF. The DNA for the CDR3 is TGTGCCAGCAGCCAACGTCTTGGGGGACAGCCTTCCTACGAGCAGTACTTC. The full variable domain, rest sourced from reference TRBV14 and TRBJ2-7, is EAGVTQFPSHSVIEKGQTVTLRCDPISGHDNLYWYRRVMGKEIKFLLHFVKESKQDESGMPNNRFLAERTGGTYSTLKVQPAELEDSGVYFCASSQRLGGQPSYEQYFGPGTRLTVT.

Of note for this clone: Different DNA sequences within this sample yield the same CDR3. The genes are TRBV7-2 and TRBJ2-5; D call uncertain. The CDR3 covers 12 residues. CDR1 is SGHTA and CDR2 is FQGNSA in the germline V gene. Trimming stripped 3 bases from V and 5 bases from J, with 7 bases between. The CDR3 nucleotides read TGTGCCAGCAGCTTTGTAGTTGAGACCCAGTACTTC. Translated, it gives CASSFVVETQYF.

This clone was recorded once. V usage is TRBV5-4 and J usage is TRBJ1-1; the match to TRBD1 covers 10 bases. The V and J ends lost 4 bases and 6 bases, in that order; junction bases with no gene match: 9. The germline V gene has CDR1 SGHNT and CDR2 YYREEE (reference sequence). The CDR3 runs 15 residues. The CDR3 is CASSKGQGIVAEAFF. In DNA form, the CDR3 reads TGTGCCAGCAGCAAGGGACAGGGGATTGTCGCTGAAGCTTTCTTT.

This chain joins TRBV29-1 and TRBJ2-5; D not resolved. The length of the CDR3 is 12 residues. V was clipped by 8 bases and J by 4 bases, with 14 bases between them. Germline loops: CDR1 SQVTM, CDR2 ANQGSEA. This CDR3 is CSLRLGRETQYF. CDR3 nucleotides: TGCAGCCTCAGGCTGGGTAGAGAGACCCAGTACTTC.

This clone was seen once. The CDR3 loop is CASSQREGSYNEQFF. CDR3 coding DNA: TGTGCCAGCAGCCAGCGGGAGGGCTCCTACAATGAGCAGTTCTTC. This chain connects TRBV7-7 to TRBJ2-1; 10 nucleotides agree with TRBD2. This CDR3 comprises 15 residues. Trimming took 5 bases from V and 0 from J; bases not matched to a gene: 1. Germline V lookup: CDR1 SSHAT, CDR2 FNYEAQ (reference sequence).

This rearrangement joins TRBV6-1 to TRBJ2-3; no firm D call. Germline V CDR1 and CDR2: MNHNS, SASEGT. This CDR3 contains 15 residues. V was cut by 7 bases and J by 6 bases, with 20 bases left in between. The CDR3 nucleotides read TGTGCCAGCATCGTTGAGGCGCACCCCCCCGATACGCAGTATTTT. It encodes CASIVEAHPPDTQYF.

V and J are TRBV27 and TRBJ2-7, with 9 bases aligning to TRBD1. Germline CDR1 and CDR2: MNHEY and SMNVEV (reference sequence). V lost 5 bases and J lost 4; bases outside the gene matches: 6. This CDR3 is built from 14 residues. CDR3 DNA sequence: TGTGCCAGCAGTGGGACAGGGTACGGGTACGAGCAGTACTTC. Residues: CASSGTGYGYEQYF.

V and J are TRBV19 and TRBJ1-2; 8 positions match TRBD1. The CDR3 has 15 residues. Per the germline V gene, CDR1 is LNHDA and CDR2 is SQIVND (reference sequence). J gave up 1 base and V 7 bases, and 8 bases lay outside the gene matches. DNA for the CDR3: TGTGCCAGTAACTATAACAGGGGGATTAACTATGGCTACACCTTC. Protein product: CASNYNRGINYGYTF.

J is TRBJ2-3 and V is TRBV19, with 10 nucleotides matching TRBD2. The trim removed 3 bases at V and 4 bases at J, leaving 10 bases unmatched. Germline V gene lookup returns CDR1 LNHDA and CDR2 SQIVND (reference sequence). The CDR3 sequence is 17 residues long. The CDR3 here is CASSIGPSGSRADTQYF. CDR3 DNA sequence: TGTGCCAGTAGTATTGGTCCTAGCGGGAGTAGGGCAGATACGCAGTATTTT.